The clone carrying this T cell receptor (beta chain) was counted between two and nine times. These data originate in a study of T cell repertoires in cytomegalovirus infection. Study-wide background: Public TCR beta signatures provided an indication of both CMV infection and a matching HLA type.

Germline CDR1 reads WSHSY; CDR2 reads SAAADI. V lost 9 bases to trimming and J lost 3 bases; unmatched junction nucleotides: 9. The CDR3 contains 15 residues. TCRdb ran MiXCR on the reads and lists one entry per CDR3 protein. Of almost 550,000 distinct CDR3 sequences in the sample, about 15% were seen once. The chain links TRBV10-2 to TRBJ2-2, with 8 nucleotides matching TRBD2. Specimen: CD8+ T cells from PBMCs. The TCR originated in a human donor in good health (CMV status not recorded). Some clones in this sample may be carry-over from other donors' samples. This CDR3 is CASRETSEDTGELFF. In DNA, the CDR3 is TGCGCCAGTAGAGAGACTAGCGAAGACACCGGGGAGCTGTTTTTT.